Below, 17 T cell receptor beta chains from the same sample are listed, as sequenced in a study of T cells after yellow fever vaccination. TCRdb reprocessed the 5' RACE reads via MiXCR and lists one record per CDR3 protein. The sample has some 400,000 distinct CDR3 sequences, roughly 6.2% seen once. Specimen: PBMCs, collected 5 days after the yellow fever booster vaccination. These receptors originate from a man aged 25-45 years who received the YFV17D yellow fever vaccine.

This clonotype was recorded at least ten times. The chain employs TRBV6-2 or TRBV6-3 and TRBJ2-3; D remains unclear. Trimming left V 7 bases short and J 2 bases short, with 10 bases between. Germline CDR1 and CDR2: MNHEY and SVGEGT. The CDR3 totals 13 residues. CDR3 protein: CASKGFLTDTQYF. Written as DNA, the CDR3 is TGTGCCAGCAAGGGATTTCTCACAGATACGCAGTATTTT.

The J gene is TRBJ2-7, the V gene TRBV10-2; D may match TRBD1 or TRBD2 (5 bases each). CDR3 length: 14 amino acids. V gave up 3 bases and J gave up 2 bases, with 11 bases separating them. In germline, CDR1 is WSHSY, CDR2 SAAADI. The CDR3 loop reads CASSDEGLTYEQYF. The CDR3 DNA reads TGCGCCAGCAGTGACGAGGGGCTAACCTACGAGCAGTACTTC.

The V call is TRBV11-2, the J call TRBJ2-7; 9 bases are a match to TRBD1. The germline V gene encodes CDR1 SGHAT and CDR2 FQNNGV. V gave up 6 bases and J gave up 7 bases; unmatched junction bases: 19. This CDR3 comprises 17 residues. The CDR3 loop is CASSLSGTGTMREEQYF. In DNA, the CDR3 is TGTGCCAGCAGTTTATCCGGGACAGGGACAATGAGAGAGGAGCAGTACTTC.

V and J are TRBV7-2 and TRBJ2-1; the D gene is possibly TRBD2 (5 bases). The CDR3 consists of 16 residues. Trimming cost V 2 bases and J 1 base, with 12 bases left between them. CDR1 and CDR2 (germline): SGHTA, FQGNSA. In nucleotides, the CDR3 is TGTGCCAGCAGCTTACTATTTCGAGGGTCCTACAATGAGCAGTTCTTC. Protein: CASSLLFRGSYNEQFF.

This chain links TRBV10-3 with TRBJ1-2, with D uncertain. Germline assignment: CDR1 ENHRY and CDR2 SYGVKD. CDR3 size: 11 residues. The CDR3 DNA reads TGTGCGGCACGTCTCGAGCGCGGCTACACCTTC. This codes for CAARLERGYTF.

The table lists this clonotype with many counts. The chain has TRBV12-3 or TRBV12-4 and TRBJ2-1; D is perhaps TRBD2 (6 bases). The CDR3 is 16 residues long. Deletions cut 1 base from V and 1 base from J, with 11 bases between. The CDR3 region is CASSLGLLASYNEQFF. In DNA form, the CDR3 reads TGTGCCAGCAGTTTAGGCTTACTAGCATCCTACAATGAGCAGTTCTTC.

This rearrangement joins TRBV18 to TRBJ1-1, with 11 bases fitting TRBD1. Trimming cost V 5 bases and J 4 bases; bases outside gene matches: 6. Germline V lookup: CDR1 KGHSH, CDR2 LQKENI. CDR3 length equals 15 residues. CDR3 sequence reads: CASSRLGQGGTEAFF. Written as DNA, the CDR3 is TGTGCCAGCTCAAGACTGGGACAGGGGGGCACTGAAGCTTTCTTT.

The chain is built from TRBV29-1 and TRBJ2-1; 13 bases align to TRBD2. This CDR3 region has 14 residues. Germline CDR1 SQVTM, CDR2 ANQGSEA. V lost 5 bases, J lost 10 bases, and 8 bases stayed unmatched. The CDR3 protein is CSVLPGLAGEEQFF. The CDR3 nucleotides read TGCAGCGTTCTTCCTGGACTAGCGGGAGAGGAGCAGTTCTTC.

This clonotype was observed at least ten times. The V call is TRBV7-2, the J call TRBJ1-2; D is ambiguous. This CDR3 is 12 amino acids long. V lost 5 bases and J 3 bases, leaving 7 bases between the germline ends. Germline V gene lookup returns CDR1 SGHTA and CDR2 FQGNSA. CDR3: CASSLLDYGYTF. The DNA for the CDR3 is TGTGCCAGCAGCCTTTTAGACTATGGCTACACCTTC.

The chain combines TRBV20-1 with TRBJ2-7, with no clear D. With 3 bases removed from V and 6 bases from J, the gap between germline ends came to 12 bases. Germline assignment: CDR1 DFQATT and CDR2 SNEGSKA (reference sequence). This CDR3 comprises 12 residues. DNA of the CDR3: TGCAGTGCTAGCCCAACAATTACCGAGCAGTACTTC. It specifies CSASPTITEQYF.

This clonotype was seen more than once but under ten times. The chain links TRBV2 to TRBJ2-1; a weak D match, TRBD2 (6 bases). The CDR3 contains 16 residues. Germline V gene lookup returns CDR1 SNHLY and CDR2 FYNNEI. Trimming removed 5 bases at V and 6 bases at J, with 20 bases between. The CDR3 nucleotides are TGTGCCAGCAGTTTTGGCGGACTACTCGACCCCAATGAGCAGTTCTTC. The encoded protein is CASSFGGLLDPNEQFF.

The rearrangement uses TRBV21-1 and TRBJ2-2; TRBD1 is the table's D call, not checked against the DNA. TRBV21-1 is flagged as a pseudogene. This CDR3 is built from 13 residues. CDR3 sequence reads: CASSRDSPGELFF. CDR3 sequence (DNA): TGTGCCAGCAGCAGGGACAGTCCCGGCGAGCTGTTTTTT.

V is TRBV20-1 and J is TRBJ1-3, with no clear D. The CDR3 consists of 14 residues. The V end was cut by 5 bases, the J end by 8 bases, with 19 bases between. Germline CDR1 is DFQATT and CDR2 is SNEGSKA (reference sequence). The CDR3 region has the DNA TGCAGTGCTCGGACCCAGAACAGATGGGACACCATATATTTT. Translation gives CSARTQNRWDTIYF.

This clonotype was recorded a few times. This CDR3 is CSAKTGTSGRAGELFF. In DNA, the CDR3 is TGCAGTGCTAAAACCGGGACTAGCGGGAGGGCCGGGGAGCTGTTTTTT. The genes are TRBV20-1 and TRBJ2-2; 16 nucleotides agree with TRBD2. The CDR3 loop spans 16 amino acids. Germline V gene lookup returns CDR1 DFQATT and CDR2 SNEGSKA (reference sequence). The trim removed 4 bases at V and 6 bases at J, leaving 5 bases unmatched.

The V gene is TRBV29-1, the J gene TRBJ1-1; no clear D. The CDR3 totals 12 residues. Germline V lookup: CDR1 SQVTM, CDR2 ANQGSEA. V was cut by 4 bases and J by 3 bases, with 9 bases left in between. The CDR3 DNA is TGCAGCGTTGTGGGAATGTACACTGAAGCTTTCTTT. It yields the protein CSVVGMYTEAFF. Based on the CDR3 plus reference TRBV29-1 and TRBJ1-1, the full variable domain is SAVISQKPSRDICQRGTSLTIQCQVDSQVTMMFWYRQQPGQSLTLIATANQGSEATYESGFVIDKFPISRPNLTFSTLTVSNMSPEDSSIYLCSVVGMYTEAFFGQGTRLTVV.

The chain combines TRBV4-3 with TRBJ2-7; possibly TRBD1 or TRBD2 for D (5 bases each). The CDR3 is 16 amino acids. Trimming shortened V by 1 base and J by 5 bases, and 18 bases separated the two germline ends. The germline V gene encodes CDR1 LGHNA and CDR2 YSLEER. The CDR3 sequence is CASSQGGALGNHEQYF. CDR3 DNA: TGCGCCAGCAGCCAAGGAGGGGCCCTGGGGAACCACGAGCAGTACTTC.

This clonotype showed up just a few times. V usage is TRBV29-1 and J usage is TRBJ1-3; D ambiguous. The V and J ends lost 7 bases and 0 bases respectively, with 13 bases between them. CDR1 and CDR2 (germline): SQVTM, ANQGSEA. CDR3 length: 14 residues. The CDR3 sequence: CSGRTGSSGNTIYF. The CDR3 DNA sequence: TGCAGCGGGCGGACGGGGAGCTCTGGAAACACCATATATTTT.